The entry below describes one TCR beta chain. The target antigen is unknown. These data come from a study of graft-versus-host responses after intestinal transplantation. Study details: The study gave all recipients anti-thymocyte globulin induction, then tacrolimus and steroids for 2 to 3 years.

There are 15 residues in the CDR3. After removal of 8 bases from V and 2 bases from J, the junction contained 11 bases not matched to a gene. Germline CDR1 reads MDHEN; CDR2 reads SYDVKM. Method: immunoSEQ multiplex PCR; TCRdb's copy keeps in-frame clones and lacks some. The sample includes 90,000 or so clones, roughly 85% seen only once; the top ten take more than 0.8%. Broader study findings: Declines in HvG clones occurring early post-transplant were associated with peak circulating GvH clone levels.

V is TRBV28 and J is TRBJ2-7; 8 bases are shared with TRBD1. The sequence came from a human donor who received an intestinal transplant. The sequenced sample was unstimulated CD4+ T cells sorted from spleen or lymph node cells, obtained before intestinal transplant. The CDR3 loop reads CASPPSGGNAYEQYF. The DNA for the CDR3 is TGTGCCAGCCCCCCATCAGGGGGCAACGCCTACGAGCAGTACTTC.